One and the same sample provided the 7 T cell receptor beta chains below, sequenced in a study of monozygotic twins with inflammatory bowel disease. No DNA is given; TCRdb re-called the 5' RACE reads and lists each CDR3 protein once. Its table lists around 380,000 distinct CDR3 sequences. Sequencing was performed on blood. The receptor set was obtained from a human donor with ulcerative colitis or Crohn's disease, or a healthy co-twin of an affected twin (not recorded which).

The V call is TRBV30, the J call TRBJ1-5; TCRdb gives TRBD1 as the D gene, but with no DNA this cannot be confirmed. The CDR3 extends over 15 amino acids. The germline gives CDR1 GTSNPN, CDR2 SVGIG (reference sequence). This CDR3 reads CAWSVKGQGDQPQHF.

V is TRBV11-2 and J is TRBJ2-1; as DNA is missing, the TRBD2 call by TCRdb cannot be tested. CDR1 SGHAT and CDR2 FQNNGV come from the germline V gene. The CDR3 contains 19 residues. CDR3 loop: CASSLFGPLLAGGYNEQFF.

This sequence joins TRBV10-3 and TRBJ2-7; TCRdb's D call, TRBD1, is unchecked because there is no DNA. CDR3 length: 15 residues. From germline, CDR1 is ENHRY and CDR2 SYGVKD. CDR3 residues: CAISENEGVTYEQYF.

J is TRBJ1-1 and V is TRBV5-6. This CDR3 region has 15 residues. Looked up from germline, CDR1 is SGHDT and CDR2 is YYEEEE. CDR3 region: CASSFWGPMNTEAFF.

The V gene is TRBV10-3, the J gene TRBJ2-2; TCRdb names TRBD2, which stays unverified in the absence of DNA. This CDR3 has 15 residues. Germline assignment: CDR1 ENHRY and CDR2 SYGVKD. CDR3 in amino acids: CAISGSSGSTGELFF.

V usage is TRBV7-9 and J usage is TRBJ2-5; TCRdb gives TRBD1 as the D gene, but with no DNA this cannot be confirmed. The CDR3 sequence is 14 residues long. CDR1 SEHNR and CDR2 FQNEAQ come from the germline V gene (reference sequence). The CDR3 loop reads CASSLRLGSGTQYF.

The chain joins TRBV12-3 or TRBV12-4 to TRBJ1-2; there is no DNA to check the TCRdb D call of TRBD1. CDR3 length: 12 residues. The CDR3 loop reads CASSLTGRGYTF.